This entry concerns a single T cell receptor (beta chain). This clone was recorded only once. There is no known antigen for this receptor. No base-level quality is on record; no much larger clone is a single base apart. The immunoSEQ Assay, a bias-controlled multiplex PCR, was used to amplify TCRbeta CDR3 regions from genomic DNA. The paper's processing steps were these. Within the assay, amplification of reference gene primers was used to estimate how many nucleated cells each sample contained. To quantify the absolute abundance of each unique TCRbeta CDR3 rearrangement, sequence reads were collapsed and filtered. For each sample, productive Simpson clonality was calculated as the square root of Simpson's diversity index across productive rearrangements. Not all clones reach the TCRdb copy of this immuneACCESS table, which keeps in-frame sequences only. Checked studies attribute under half of the gap to unresolved V genes and leave the rest unexplained. The V and J calls and clone size come from that table; D and trimming were worked out from the DNA. The sample table shows approximately 220,000 clones, and more than 75% are seen once. 2.9% of the sample goes to the ten largest clones.

Samples from volunteer blood donors who had recovered from COVID-19 were contributed by a second Seattle source. Whole blood was collected in K2EDTA tubes by collaborating institutions according to the institutions' own protocols. For TCRbeta analysis, collaborators shipped samples in one of three forms: frozen whole blood, isolated PBMCs, or DNA extracted from either of those sample types. The data derive from a study of blood T cell repertoires in COVID-19 (TCRdb year 2020). For the study in its entirety: Collaborator samples came from the United States, Italy and Spain and covered acute and convalescent phases of COVID-19. The repertoires were released in a freely available public database intended as a resource for research on the immune response to SARS-CoV-2. The prospective study material was composed of cDNA or gDNA derived from T cells, B-cell-depleted T cells, or PBMCs. Subjects who had been exposed to COVID-19, were actively infected with it, or had recovered from it provided the deeply sampled blood TCRbeta repertoires that made up the dataset. Where available, HLA class I and class II types were taken from metadata supplied by the sample provider and were not determined by assay-based typing. The sample metadata nearly always contained a de-identified subject ID, COVID-19 status, age in years and sex. Samples came from the ongoing ImmuneRACE study (first 160 participants) plus 1,254 subjects from 6 global collaborators.

The CDR3 has 19 amino acids, counting the end cysteine and phenylalanine. Only the CDR3 region is kept as DNA, spanning 57 bases read in frame from base 1. Relative to germline, V is missing 4 bases and J is missing 4 bases, with 16 bases of the junction outside any gene match. Looking up the germline V gene (reference sequence) yields CDR1 LGHDT and CDR2 YNNKEL. What the research found in general, with its limitations: Clinical and demographic metadata were provided uncurated, with the amount varying by source and participant.

The sequence was obtained from a middle-aged man who had recovered from COVID-19. Sample: peripheral blood. The chain employs TRBV3-1 (or the pseudogene TRBV3-2) and TRBJ2-6; 7 bases in the middle match TRBD1. The DNA sequence follows: TGTGCCAGCAGCCCCTACAGGGACAGCAAAGGGTCCGGGGCCAACGTCCTGACTTTC. Its translation is CASSPYRDSKGSGANVLTF.